The sequence of this T cell receptor beta chain was determined in a study of CD8 T cells in ankylosing spondylitis. The study, taken as a whole, reports: Disease-associated clones were reportedly significantly overrepresented in matched ankylosing spondylitis synovial fluid. Within peripheral blood, clones linked to disease were CD8+ and relatively rare.

Making the TCR beta libraries involved quantitative 5'-RACE with molecular barcodes. In TCRdb, the 5' RACE reads were re-called with MiXCR into one record per CDR3 protein. The sample lists under 300,000 distinct CDR3 sequences, about 18% seen once, with approximately 32% in the top ten. Worth noting for this clonotype: The antigen remains undetermined.

This sequence originates from a male donor with ankylosing spondylitis or in good health (not recorded which). Sequences were obtained from blood, either unsorted or a sorted T cell fraction (not recorded which).

The CDR3 nucleotides are TGCGCCAGCAGCCAAAATCCAGCGGGGATCACAGATACGCAGTATTTT. Translating it yields CASSQNPAGITDTQYF. The chain recombines TRBV4-3 with TRBJ2-3; 7 nucleotides agree with TRBD2. The length of the CDR3 is 16 residues. CDR1 is LGHNA and CDR2 is YSLEER in the germline V gene. With V trimmed by 2 bases and J by 2 bases, 7 bases remained unmatched.